This passage covers 12 T cell receptor beta chains from one sample sequenced in a study of blood T cell repertoires in COVID-19. The assay was immunoSEQ multiplex PCR, and TCRdb's table has in-frame clones only and misses some. The repertoire holds 200,000 or so clones, with about four fifths as singletons. Sample: PBMCs or T cells enriched from blood (not recorded which). These receptors all come from a woman aged 50 to 60 who had been exposed to COVID-19.

V usage is TRBV28 and J usage is TRBJ1-1; weak D call: TRBD1 (6 bases). Looked up from germline, CDR1 is MDHEN and CDR2 is SYDVKM. This CDR3 is built from 15 residues. V lost 5 bases and J lost 5, with 18 bases in between. CDR3 protein: CASSPSAGEGTEAFF. The CDR3 region has the DNA TGTGCCAGCAGTCCCTCCGCAGGGGAAGGAACTGAAGCTTTCTTT.

The V call is TRBV28, the J call TRBJ2-4; unclear D gene. The germline CDR1 and CDR2 sequences are MDHEN and SYDVKM. Trimming took 3 bases from V and 1 from J, leaving 4 bases between them. The CDR3 totals 13 residues. The CDR3 nucleotides read TGTGCCAGCAGTTTGCGGGCCAAAAACATTCAGTACTTC. It codes for CASSLRAKNIQYF.

The V call is TRBV3-1 (or the pseudogene TRBV3-2), the J call TRBJ1-3; 7 nucleotides match TRBD1. Germline V gene lookup returns CDR1 LGHDT and CDR2 YNNKEL (reference sequence). CDR3 length: 13 residues. J gave up 8 bases and V 4 bases, and 5 bases lay outside the gene matches. CDR3 sequence reads: CASSPGGRHTIYF. CDR3 in DNA: TGTGCCAGCAGCCCAGGGGGAAGGCACACCATATATTTT.

The chain has TRBV7-2 and TRBJ2-7, with 9 bases matching TRBD2. Per the germline V gene, CDR1 is SGHTA and CDR2 is FQGNSA. The CDR3 runs 16 residues. The V gene end was trimmed by 4 bases and the J gene end by 3 bases; junction bases not matched to a gene: 10. The CDR3, as DNA: TGTGCCAGCAGCTCACCCCCCGCGGGGGGGATCTACGAGCAGTACTTC. This translates into CASSSPPAGGIYEQYF.

The genes are TRBV3-1 (or the pseudogene TRBV3-2) and TRBJ1-4; 8 bases match TRBD1. Trimming at V came to 1 base and at J to 8 bases, leaving 3 bases not matched to a gene. Germline CDR1 reads LGHDT; CDR2 reads YNNKEL (reference sequence). The CDR3 has 14 residues. The CDR3 reads CASSQGTGLEKLFF. In DNA form, the CDR3 reads TGTGCCAGCAGCCAAGGGACAGGGCTCGAAAAACTGTTTTTT.

The chain is built from TRBV29-1 and TRBJ1-1, with D unresolved. The CDR3 consists of 14 residues. The V and J ends lost 5 bases and 0 bases respectively, with 13 bases between them. Germline CDR1 is SQVTM and CDR2 is ANQGSEA. This chain's CDR3 is CSVLEGSMNTEAFF. The CDR3 coding sequence is TGCAGCGTTCTGGAGGGCAGTATGAACACTGAAGCTTTCTTT.

The chain is built from TRBV7-2 and TRBJ1-5; no clear D gene. Germline CDR1 SGHTA, CDR2 FQGNSA. This CDR3 has 15 amino acids. V was cut by 2 bases and J by 1 base, with 9 bases left in between. DNA for the CDR3: TGTGCCAGCAGCTTATATCCTGAGAGCAATCAGCCCCAGCATTTT. It codes for CASSLYPESNQPQHF.

The V and J genes are TRBV3-1 (or the pseudogene TRBV3-2) and TRBJ2-4; 9 positions agree with TRBD1. This CDR3 spans 14 amino acids. Germline assignment: CDR1 LGHDT and CDR2 YNNKEL (reference sequence). With V trimmed by 4 bases and J by 9 bases, 7 bases remained unmatched. This CDR3 reads CASSPGQGGTIQYF. The CDR3 DNA follows: TGTGCCAGCAGCCCGGGACAGGGAGGAACCATTCAGTACTTC.

This clone appeared once. The rearrangement joins TRBV24-1 to TRBJ2-1, with D possibly TRBD2 on 7 matching bases. V gave up 7 bases and J gave up 5 bases, with 17 bases separating them. The germline V gene has CDR1 KGHDR and CDR2 SFDVKD. The CDR3 runs to 15 residues. The CDR3 DNA sequence: TGTGCCACCAGCGCCCCGGGGGGCCGAAACAATGAGCAGTTCTTC. It specifies CATSAPGGRNNEQFF.

This clone turned up a few times. The rearrangement uses TRBV18 and TRBJ1-3; D unresolved. The length of the CDR3 is 13 residues. The V end was cut by 5 bases, the J end by 2 bases, with 7 bases between. Germline V lookup: CDR1 KGHSH, CDR2 LQKENI. The CDR3 coding sequence is TGTGCCAGCTCATCGACACCTGGAAACACCATATATTTT. Residues: CASSSTPGNTIYF.

The chain couples TRBV2 to TRBJ2-1; TRBD2 agrees at 7 bases. The CDR3 extends over 13 amino acids. Germline-derived CDR1 and CDR2 are SNHLY and FYNNEI. V shed 6 bases, J shed 8 bases, and the junction held 7 bases outside the gene matches. The CDR3, as DNA: TGTGCCAGCAGCCCGGGGGGTGGGGATGAGCAGTTCTTC. This sequence encodes CASSPGGGDEQFF.

The table lists this clone with a count of one. The rearrangement joins TRBV2 to TRBJ2-6, with D unclear. CDR3 length: 14 amino acids. Trimming cost V 6 bases and J 0 bases, with 6 bases left between them. The V gene's germline CDR1 is SNHLY and CDR2 FYNNEI. In DNA form, the CDR3 reads TGTGCCAGCAGCTTTAGCTCTGGGGCCAACGTCCTGACTTTC. Translating gives CASSFSSGANVLTF.